This record concerns one T cell receptor beta chain sequence. Time point specified: pre-sensitization, week 0. Treatment meaning: therapeutic diphenylcyclopropenone sensitization with weekly scalp DPC. This sample was included in a study of human T cells and chemical hapten exposure. V lost 4 bases and J lost 7; bases outside the gene matches: 17. The CDR3 has 17 residues. Germline V gives CDR1 SGHDN, CDR2 FVKESK. MiXCR, run by TCRdb on the RACE reads, gives a single entry per CDR3 protein. The sample lists more than 150,000 distinct CDR3 sequences; 30% were seen once. The clonotype originates from a young woman with alopecia areata. Some clones in this sample may be carry-over from other donors' samples. The material sequenced was whole blood, taken in connection with sensitization to the hapten diphenylcyclopropenone (DPC). The genes are TRBV14 and TRBJ1-2, with 8 bases matching TRBD1. CDR3 loop: CASSPNPGQATGRGYTF. The CDR3 DNA follows: TGTGCCAGCAGCCCCAACCCGGGACAGGCTACCGGCCGTGGCTACACCTTC.